These 20 T cell receptor beta chains originate from one sample sequenced in a study of vaccination effects on CD4 cells after COVID-19. TCRdb keeps only in-frame clones here, not all; method: immunoSEQ multiplex PCR. The repertoire holds 35,000 to 45,000 clones, with approximately 82% as singletons. At the end of about 9 days of culture, CD4+ T cells were isolated. Documented for the person is a PCR-confirmed SARS-CoV-2 infection occurring between March and December 2020. The vaccine given was either BNT162b2 or mRNA-1273, in two doses. For these TCRs, the target antigens are not known. Sequenced here: CD4+ T cells from PBMCs cultured without peptide, sampled after COVID-19 vaccination. All receptors come from a human donor who had a prior SARS-CoV-2 infection.

The chain joins TRBV5-6 to TRBJ1-3; D unclear. Germline V gives CDR1 SGHDT, CDR2 YYEEEE. The CDR3 contains 18 residues. Trimming pared 4 bases from V and 0 bases from J, leaving 20 bases between. The CDR3 loop is CASSHKRHTVDSGNTIYF. CDR3 DNA: TGTGCCAGCAGCCATAAACGGCATACAGTAGACTCTGGAAACACCATATATTTT. Full variable domain (outside the CDR3, taken from reference TRBV5-6 and TRBJ1-3): DAGVTQSPTHLIKTRGQQVTLRCSPKSGHDTVSWYQQALGQGPQFIFQYYEEEERQRGNFPDRFSGHQFPNYSSELNVNALLLGDSALYLCASSHKRHTVDSGNTIYFGEGSWLTVV.

V and J are TRBV5-1 and TRBJ2-5; 11 nucleotides match TRBD2. This CDR3 has 15 residues. Germline values: CDR1 SGHRS, CDR2 YFSETQ. The ends lost 2 bases at V and 5 bases at J; junction bases unmatched: 5. The CDR3 nucleotides are TGCGCCAGCAGCTTTAGCGGGGGGGCAATTGAGACCCAGTACTTC. It is translated as CASSFSGGAIETQYF.

This chain uses TRBV27 with TRBJ1-6; no definite D call. The V end was cut by 9 bases, the J end by 0 bases, with 6 bases between. The CDR3 runs to 13 residues. CDR1 is MNHEY and CDR2 is SMNVEV in the germline V gene (reference sequence). The CDR3 loop reads CASWSSYNSPLHF. CDR3 nucleotide sequence: TGTGCCAGTTGGAGCTCCTATAATTCACCCCTCCACTTT.

The chain combines TRBV5-1 with TRBJ1-1; maybe TRBD1 (5 bases). There are 15 residues in the CDR3. In germline, CDR1 is SGHRS, CDR2 YFSETQ. Trimming removed 5 bases at V and 5 bases at J, with 19 bases between. This CDR3 reads CASSLEPQGSTEAFF. Written as DNA, the CDR3 is TGCGCCAGCAGTTTAGAACCTCAGGGTTCAACTGAAGCTTTCTTT.

V is TRBV19 and J is TRBJ2-7, with 10 bases lining up with TRBD2. J gave up 2 bases and V 5 bases, and 6 bases lay outside the gene matches. Germline CDR1 LNHDA, CDR2 SQIVND (reference sequence). CDR3 length: 15 amino acids. CDR3 nucleotides: TGTGCCAGTAGTCTAAAAGCGGGAGGGCCCTACGAGCAGTACTTC. Protein: CASSLKAGGPYEQYF.

The rearrangement joins TRBV9 to TRBJ2-3; TRBD2 might be the D (6 bases). CDR3 length: 14 residues. Trimming took off 0 bases at V and 4 bases at J, with 9 bases between the two ends. CDR1 is SGDLS and CDR2 is YYNGEE in the germline V gene. The chain's CDR3 is CASSVGGNADTQYF. DNA of the CDR3: TGTGCCAGCAGCGTAGGCGGGAATGCAGATACGCAGTATTTT. The full variable domain, completed using reference TRBV9 and TRBJ2-3, is DSGVTQTPKHLITATGQRVTLRCSPRSGDLSVYWYQQSLDQGLQFLIQYYNGEERAKGNILERFSAQQFPDLHSELNLSSLELGDSALYFCASSVGGNADTQYFGPGTRLTVL.

For the CDR3, the DNA is TGTGCCAGCAGTTTTTGGCTTCGGACTAGCGGCAATGAGCAGTTCTTC. This sequence encodes CASSFWLRTSGNEQFF. The J gene is TRBJ2-1, the V gene TRBV27, with 10 bases lining up with TRBD2. Trimming at V came to 3 bases and at J to 6 bases, leaving 8 bases not matched to a gene. Germline V gene data show CDR1 as MNHEY and CDR2 as SMNVEV (reference sequence). The CDR3 runs 16 residues.

The gene calls are TRBV5-4 and TRBJ2-5; TRBD1 matches at 8 bases. The CDR3 runs to 14 residues. Germline assignment: CDR1 SGHNT and CDR2 YYREEE (reference sequence). V dropped 4 bases and J dropped 5; count of bases not matched to a gene: 7. The CDR3: CASSGNRGVETQYF. In nucleotides, the CDR3 is TGTGCCAGCAGCGGAAACAGGGGGGTCGAGACCCAGTACTTC.

This sequence joins TRBV6-6 and TRBJ1-2, with a weak D call TRBD1 (5 bases). Germline V gives CDR1 MNHNY, CDR2 SVGAGI (reference sequence). The CDR3 is 14 residues long. Deletions cut 5 bases from V and 5 bases from J, with 15 bases between. CDR3 in amino acids: CASSAKGPRYGYTF. Written as DNA, the CDR3 is TGTGCCAGCAGTGCAAAGGGGCCTAGATATGGCTACACCTTC.

This clone was seen only a few times. V gene TRBV6-2 or TRBV6-3 combines with J gene TRBJ2-1; D is perhaps TRBD1 (6 bases). V was trimmed by 6 bases and J by 5 bases, leaving 14 bases between them. The germline gives CDR1 MNHEY, CDR2 SVGEGT. The CDR3 is 14 residues long. The CDR3 DNA reads TGTGCCAGCAGCCACAGGGTCCCTGACAATGAGCAGTTCTTC. This translates into CASSHRVPDNEQFF.

V is TRBV7-3 and J is TRBJ1-1; 8 nucleotides align to TRBD1. V lost 2 bases and J lost 4; bases outside the gene matches: 6. Germline-derived CDR1 and CDR2 are SGHTA and FQGTGA. The CDR3 extends over 15 amino acids. The CDR3 is CASSLSGQGGTEAFF. CDR3 in DNA: TGTGCCAGCAGCTTATCCGGACAGGGTGGCACTGAAGCTTTCTTT.

V usage is TRBV5-6 and J usage is TRBJ2-1; D not resolved. The germline V gene has CDR1 SGHDT and CDR2 YYEEEE. V lost 0 bases, J lost 14 bases, and 18 bases lay in between. CDR3 size: 14 residues. The CDR3 sequence is CASSLDVDAFRKFF. CDR3 bases: TGTGCCAGCAGCTTGGATGTAGACGCATTCCGAAAGTTCTTC.

This clone was seen a single time. The J gene is TRBJ2-1, the V gene TRBV14; D is perhaps TRBD2 (7 bases). The CDR3 is 16 amino acids. Germline loops: CDR1 SGHDN, CDR2 FVKESK. Trimming took 4 bases from V and 9 from J, leaving 22 bases between them. The CDR3 protein is CASSLRRGALGGEQFF. CDR3 bases: TGTGCCAGCAGCCTCAGACGGGGGGCCCTCGGGGGTGAGCAGTTCTTC. The full variable domain, rest sourced from reference TRBV14 and TRBJ2-1, is EAGVTQFPSHSVIEKGQTVTLRCDPISGHDNLYWYRRVMGKEIKFLLHFVKESKQDESGMPNNRFLAERTGGTYSTLKVQPAELEDSGVYFCASSLRRGALGGEQFFGPGTRLTVL.

The genes are TRBV7-8 and TRBJ2-6; 7 bases match TRBD1. The CDR3 is made up of 19 amino acids. The germline V gene encodes CDR1 SGHVS and CDR2 FQNEAQ. V was clipped by 2 bases and J by 0 bases; unmatched bases: 10. The CDR3 loop is CASSLRDRQLGSGANVLTF. The CDR3 DNA reads TGTGCCAGCAGCTTACGGGACAGACAACTAGGCTCTGGGGCCAACGTCCTGACTTTC.

The chain employs TRBV7-2 and TRBJ1-2; 9 bases are shared with TRBD1. V was pared by 0 bases and J by 2 bases, with 7 bases of the junction left unmatched. CDR3 size: 17 residues. The germline V gene encodes CDR1 SGHTA and CDR2 FQGNSA. Written as DNA, the CDR3 is TGTGCCAGCAGCTTAGCGCTCGACGGGACAGGGAACTATGGCTACACCTTC. This codes for CASSLALDGTGNYGYTF.

This sequence joins TRBV2 and TRBJ1-1; D gene ambiguous. This CDR3 has 15 residues. CDR1 SNHLY and CDR2 FYNNEI come from the germline V gene. V lost 1 base, J lost 7 bases, and 16 bases lay in between. The CDR3, as DNA: TGTGCCAGCAGTGAAGTTAAGACGGGAAGAGATGAAGCTTTCTTT. Translated, it gives CASSEVKTGRDEAFF.

The chain carries TRBV5-4 and TRBJ1-2; TRBD1 agrees at 9 bases. Germline V gene data show CDR1 as SGHNT and CDR2 as YYREEE (reference sequence). Trimming removed 5 bases from V and 7 bases from J; junction bases left unmatched: 12. CDR3 length equals 15 residues. The CDR3 sequence is CASRNRTGDVGGYTF. The DNA for the CDR3 is TGTGCCAGCAGGAACAGGACAGGGGACGTTGGTGGCTACACCTTC.

The chain employs TRBV11-3 and TRBJ2-7; D unresolved. V gave up 2 bases and J gave up 5 bases, with 4 bases separating them. Germline CDR1 reads SGHNT; CDR2 reads YENEEA. CDR3 length equals 11 residues. In DNA form, the CDR3 reads TGTGCCAGCAGCTTATTGCACGAGCAGTACTTC. Encoded protein: CASSLLHEQYF.

This clone was found once. V and J are TRBV7-2 and TRBJ1-2; D ambiguous. The V and J ends lost 1 base and 7 bases respectively, with 19 bases between them. Germline V gene lookup returns CDR1 SGHTA and CDR2 FQGNSA. This CDR3 region has 16 residues. The CDR3 loop is CASSLGLFGGMGGYTF. Written as DNA, the CDR3 is TGTGCCAGCAGCTTAGGTCTGTTCGGCGGGATGGGTGGCTACACCTTC.

The chain combines TRBV7-8 with TRBJ1-2; TRBD1 matches 9 bases. There are 13 residues in the CDR3. Per the germline V gene, CDR1 is SGHVS and CDR2 is FQNEAQ. V lost 0 bases to trimming and J lost 10 bases; unmatched junction nucleotides: 3. CDR3: CASSLAGDRVYTF. The CDR3 DNA reads TGTGCCAGCAGCTTAGCGGGGGACAGGGTCTACACCTTC.